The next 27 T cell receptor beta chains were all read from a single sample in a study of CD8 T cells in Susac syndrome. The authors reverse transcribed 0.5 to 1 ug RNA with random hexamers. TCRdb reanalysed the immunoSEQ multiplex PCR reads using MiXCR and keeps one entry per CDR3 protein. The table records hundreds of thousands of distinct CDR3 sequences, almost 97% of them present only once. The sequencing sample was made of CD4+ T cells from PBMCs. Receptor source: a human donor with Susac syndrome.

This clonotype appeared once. The CDR3 DNA follows: TGTGCCAGCAGCTTAGACGTGGCGGGGGACGGCGTCACAGATACGCAGTATTTT. Translation gives CASSLDVAGDGVTDTQYF. The rearrangement joins TRBV7-9 to TRBJ2-3, with TRBD2 matching over 7 bases. Germline CDR1 reads SEHNR; CDR2 reads FQNEAQ (reference sequence). The CDR3 spans 18 residues. Trimming took 1 base from V and 2 from J; bases not matched to a gene: 12.

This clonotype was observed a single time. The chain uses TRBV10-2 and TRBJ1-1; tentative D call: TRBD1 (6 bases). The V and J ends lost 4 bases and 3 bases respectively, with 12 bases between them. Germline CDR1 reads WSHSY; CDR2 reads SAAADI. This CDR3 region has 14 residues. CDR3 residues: CASSVGRGYTEAFF. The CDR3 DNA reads TGCGCCAGCAGTGTAGGCAGGGGATACACTGAAGCTTTCTTT.

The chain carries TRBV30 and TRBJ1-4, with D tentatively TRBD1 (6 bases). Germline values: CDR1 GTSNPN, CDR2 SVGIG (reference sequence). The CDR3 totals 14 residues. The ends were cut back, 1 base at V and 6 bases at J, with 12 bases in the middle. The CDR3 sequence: CAWSATQGYEKLFF. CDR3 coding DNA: TGTGCCTGGAGTGCAACACAGGGCTATGAAAAACTGTTTTTT.

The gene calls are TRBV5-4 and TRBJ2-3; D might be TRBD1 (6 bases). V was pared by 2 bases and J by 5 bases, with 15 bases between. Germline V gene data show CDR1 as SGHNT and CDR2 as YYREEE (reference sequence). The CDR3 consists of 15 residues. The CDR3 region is CASSLIQGPKDTQYF. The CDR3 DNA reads TGTGCCAGCAGCTTAATACAGGGACCCAAAGATACGCAGTATTTT.

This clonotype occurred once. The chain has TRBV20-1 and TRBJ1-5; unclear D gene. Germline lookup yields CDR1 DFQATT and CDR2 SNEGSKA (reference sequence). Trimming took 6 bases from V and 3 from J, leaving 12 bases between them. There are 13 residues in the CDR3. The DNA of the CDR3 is TGCAGTGCACGCTCAAGAACCAATCAGCCCCAGCATTTT. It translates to CSARSRTNQPQHF.

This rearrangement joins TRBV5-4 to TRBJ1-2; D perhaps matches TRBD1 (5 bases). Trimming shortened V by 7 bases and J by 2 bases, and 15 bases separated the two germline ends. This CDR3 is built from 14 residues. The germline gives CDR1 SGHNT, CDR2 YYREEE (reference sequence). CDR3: CASSLEGVNYGYTF. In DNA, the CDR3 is TGTGCCAGCTCCTTAGAAGGGGTGAACTATGGCTACACCTTC.

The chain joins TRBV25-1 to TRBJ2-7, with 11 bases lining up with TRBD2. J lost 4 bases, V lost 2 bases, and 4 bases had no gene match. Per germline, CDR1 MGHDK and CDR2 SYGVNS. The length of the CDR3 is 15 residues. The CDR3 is CASSETSGSQYEQYF. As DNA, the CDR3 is TGTGCCAGCAGTGAAACTAGCGGGAGTCAATACGAGCAGTACTTC.

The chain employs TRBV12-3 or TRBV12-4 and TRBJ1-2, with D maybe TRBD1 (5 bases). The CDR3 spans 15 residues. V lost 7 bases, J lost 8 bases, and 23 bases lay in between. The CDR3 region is CASNPSSDSTLGYTF. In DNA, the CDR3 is TGTGCCAGCAACCCTTCTTCCGACAGTACCTTGGGCTACACCTTC.

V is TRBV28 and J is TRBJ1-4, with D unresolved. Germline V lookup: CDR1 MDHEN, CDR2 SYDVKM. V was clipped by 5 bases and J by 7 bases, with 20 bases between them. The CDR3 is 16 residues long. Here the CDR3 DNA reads TGTGCCAGCAGTCCCCAATCTTTTATTAGAGGTGAAAAACTGTTTTTT. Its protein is CASSPQSFIRGEKLFF.

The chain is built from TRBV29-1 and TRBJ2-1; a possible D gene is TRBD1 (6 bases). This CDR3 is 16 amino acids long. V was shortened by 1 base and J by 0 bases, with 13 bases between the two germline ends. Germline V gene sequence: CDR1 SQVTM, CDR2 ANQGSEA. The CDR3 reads CSVEGTATSSYNEQFF. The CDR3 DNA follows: TGCAGCGTTGAAGGGACAGCGACCAGCTCCTACAATGAGCAGTTCTTC.

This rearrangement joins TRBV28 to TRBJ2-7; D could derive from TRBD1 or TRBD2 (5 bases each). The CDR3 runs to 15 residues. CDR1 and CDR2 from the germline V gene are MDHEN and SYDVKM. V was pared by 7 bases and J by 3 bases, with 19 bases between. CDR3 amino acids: CASTNPGALHYEQYF. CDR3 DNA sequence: TGTGCCAGCACCAATCCCGGGGCCCTACACTACGAGCAGTACTTC. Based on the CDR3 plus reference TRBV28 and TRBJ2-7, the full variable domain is DVKVTQSSRYLVKRTGEKVFLECVQDMDHENMFWYRQDPGLGLRLIYFSYDVKMKEKGDIPEGYSVSREKKERFSLILESASTNQTSMYLCASTNPGALHYEQYFGPGTRLTVT.

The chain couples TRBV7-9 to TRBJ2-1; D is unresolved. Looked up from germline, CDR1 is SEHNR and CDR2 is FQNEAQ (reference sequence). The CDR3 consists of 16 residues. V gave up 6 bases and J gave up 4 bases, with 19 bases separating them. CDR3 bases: TGTGCCAGCAGTTATCACAGCTTACTCCCGTACAATGAGCAGTTCTTC. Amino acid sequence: CASSYHSLLPYNEQFF.

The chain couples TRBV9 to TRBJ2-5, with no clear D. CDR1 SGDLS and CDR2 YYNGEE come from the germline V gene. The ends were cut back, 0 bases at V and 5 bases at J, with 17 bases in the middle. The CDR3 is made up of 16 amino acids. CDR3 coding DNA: TGTGCCAGCAGCGTAGGAGGATTTCGGGCCCTGGAGACCCAGTACTTC. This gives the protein CASSVGGFRALETQYF.

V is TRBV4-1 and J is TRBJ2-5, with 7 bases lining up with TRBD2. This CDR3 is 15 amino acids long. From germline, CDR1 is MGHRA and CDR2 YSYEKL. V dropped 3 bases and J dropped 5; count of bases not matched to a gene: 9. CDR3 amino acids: CASSHREAYGETQYF. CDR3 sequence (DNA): TGCGCCAGCAGCCATCGGGAGGCGTACGGGGAGACCCAGTACTTC.

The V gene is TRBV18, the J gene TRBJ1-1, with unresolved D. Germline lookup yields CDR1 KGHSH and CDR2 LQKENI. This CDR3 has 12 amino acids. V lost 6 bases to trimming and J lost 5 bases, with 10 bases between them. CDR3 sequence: CASSLTGTEAFF. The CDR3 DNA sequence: TGTGCCAGCTCCCTCACGGGAACTGAAGCTTTCTTT. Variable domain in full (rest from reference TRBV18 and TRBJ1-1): NAGVMQNPRHLVRRRGQEARLRCSPMKGHSHVYWYRQLPEEGLKFMVYLQKENIIDESGMPKERFSAEFPKEGPSILRIQQVVRGDSAAYFCASSLTGTEAFFGQGTRLTVV.

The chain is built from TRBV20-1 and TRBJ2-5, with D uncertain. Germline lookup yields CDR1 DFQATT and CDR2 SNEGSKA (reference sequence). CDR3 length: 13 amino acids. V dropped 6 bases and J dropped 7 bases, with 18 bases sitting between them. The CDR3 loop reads CSARAGSGWTQYF. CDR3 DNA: TGCAGTGCCCGGGCCGGTTCGGGCTGGACCCAGTACTTC.

The CDR3 DNA is TGTGCCAGCAGTGAAATCCGCTCTGGGGCCAACGTCCTGACTTTC. This gives the protein CASSEIRSGANVLTF. V is TRBV6-1 and J is TRBJ2-6, with no clear D. Trimming pared 2 bases from V and 0 bases from J, leaving 5 bases between. This CDR3 has 15 amino acids. From germline, CDR1 is MNHNS and CDR2 SASEGT.

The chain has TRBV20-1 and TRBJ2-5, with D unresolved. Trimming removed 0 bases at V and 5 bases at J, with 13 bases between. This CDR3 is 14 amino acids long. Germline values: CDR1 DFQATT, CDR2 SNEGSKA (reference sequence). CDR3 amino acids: CSARDRPVGETQYF. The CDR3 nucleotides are TGCAGTGCTAGAGATAGGCCCGTGGGGGAGACCCAGTACTTC.

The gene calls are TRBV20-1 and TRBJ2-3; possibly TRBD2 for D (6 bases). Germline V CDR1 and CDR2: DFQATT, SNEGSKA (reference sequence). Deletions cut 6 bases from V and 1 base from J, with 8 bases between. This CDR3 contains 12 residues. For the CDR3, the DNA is TGCAGTGCCGCTAGCGGCACAGATACGCAGTATTTT. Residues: CSAASGTDTQYF.

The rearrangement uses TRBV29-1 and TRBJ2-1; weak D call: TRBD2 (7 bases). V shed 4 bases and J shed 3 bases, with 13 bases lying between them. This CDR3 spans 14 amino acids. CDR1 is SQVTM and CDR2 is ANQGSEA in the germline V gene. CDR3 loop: CSVGRRGGYNEQFF. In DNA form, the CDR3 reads TGCAGCGTTGGAAGGAGGGGGGGCTACAATGAGCAGTTCTTC.

CDR3 in DNA: TGCGCCAGCAGCTTAAACGGGGAGCTGTTTTTT. It is translated as CASSLNGELFF. This chain joins TRBV4-1 and TRBJ2-2, with D unresolved. V was pared by 5 bases and J by 7 bases, with 5 bases between. Germline values: CDR1 MGHRA, CDR2 YSYEKL. CDR3 length: 11 amino acids.

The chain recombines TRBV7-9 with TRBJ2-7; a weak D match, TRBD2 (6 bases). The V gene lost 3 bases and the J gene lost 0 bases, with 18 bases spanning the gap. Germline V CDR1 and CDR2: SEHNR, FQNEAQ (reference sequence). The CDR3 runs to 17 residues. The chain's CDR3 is CASSLTPVGTDSYEQYF. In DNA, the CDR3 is TGTGCCAGCAGCTTGACCCCCGTGGGGACTGACTCCTACGAGCAGTACTTC.

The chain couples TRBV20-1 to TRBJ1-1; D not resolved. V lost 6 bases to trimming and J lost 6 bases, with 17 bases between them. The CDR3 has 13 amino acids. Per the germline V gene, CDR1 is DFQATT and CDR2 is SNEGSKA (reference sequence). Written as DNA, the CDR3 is TGCAGTGCGGCCCCGCAAATTTGGGCTGAAGCTTTCTTT. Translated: CSAAPQIWAEAFF.

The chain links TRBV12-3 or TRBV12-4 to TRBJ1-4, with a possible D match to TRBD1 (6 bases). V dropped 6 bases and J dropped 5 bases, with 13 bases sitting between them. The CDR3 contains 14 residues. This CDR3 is CASSPSGQNEKLFF. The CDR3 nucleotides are TGTGCCAGCAGCCCTAGCGGACAGAATGAAAAACTGTTTTTT.

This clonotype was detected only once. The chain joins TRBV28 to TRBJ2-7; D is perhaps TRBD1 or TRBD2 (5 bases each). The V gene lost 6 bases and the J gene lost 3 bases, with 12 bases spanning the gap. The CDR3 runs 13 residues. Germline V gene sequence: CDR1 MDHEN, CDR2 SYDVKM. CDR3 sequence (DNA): TGTGCCAGCAGGGGAGACAGCCTCTACGAGCAGTACTTC. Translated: CASRGDSLYEQYF.

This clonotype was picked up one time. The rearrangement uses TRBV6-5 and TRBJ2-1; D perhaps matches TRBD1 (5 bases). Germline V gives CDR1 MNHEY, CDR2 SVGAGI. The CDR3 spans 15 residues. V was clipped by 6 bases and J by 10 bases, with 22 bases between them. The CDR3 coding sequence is TGTGCCAGCAGCCGAGTAGACAGAATAGGTAACGAGCAGTTCTTC. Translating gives CASSRVDRIGNEQFF.

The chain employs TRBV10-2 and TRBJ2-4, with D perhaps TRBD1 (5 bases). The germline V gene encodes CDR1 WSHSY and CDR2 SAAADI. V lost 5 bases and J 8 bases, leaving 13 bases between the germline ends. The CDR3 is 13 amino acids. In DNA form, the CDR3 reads TGCGCCAGCAGTTCGGACAAGGTGGACATTCAGTACTTC. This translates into CASSSDKVDIQYF.